This TCR beta chain was identified during a study of T cell repertoires in cytomegalovirus infection. TCRdb reprocessed the reads via MiXCR and lists one record per CDR3 protein. Counted here are some 350,000 distinct CDR3 sequences, around 18% occurring once; the ten biggest clones make up 7.5% to 9%. This clonotype has a handful of counts. Its antigen is not known. Germline-derived CDR1 and CDR2 are GTSNPN and SVGIG (reference sequence). Trimming took off 0 bases at V and 5 bases at J, with 13 bases between the two ends. This CDR3 has 15 residues. Overall study results and limits: Frequencies of public TCR beta families were cumulated, and this identified carriers of CMV plus the relevant HLA.

The chain recombines TRBV30 with TRBJ1-4; weak D call: TRBD1 (5 bases). This TCR was sampled from a human donor in good health (CMV status not recorded). Some clones in this sample may be carry-over from other donors' samples. Sequenced: PBMCs. In DNA, the CDR3 is TGTGCCTGGAGTGTGGCGGGGGGTCTAAATGAAAAACTGTTTTTT. It codes for CAWSVAGGLNEKLFF.